The source of this T cell receptor (beta chain) is a study of blood T cells in healthy people across ages. This clonotype was seen more than once but under ten times. With a J-beta primer mix and a sample-barcoded 5' primer, a second PCR ran 7 to 11 cycles. A single record per CDR3 protein comes from TCRdb applying MiXCR to the 5' RACE reads. The data contain approximately 1.5 million distinct CDR3 sequences, around 36% of them singletons. This CDR3 comprises 11 residues. Germline loops: CDR1 DFQATT, CDR2 SNEGSKA (reference sequence). V shed 6 bases and J shed 5 bases, with 10 bases lying between them.

Sequencing was done on a sample of blood. This clonotype was obtained from a young woman in good health. The chain has TRBV20-1 and TRBJ2-5; D unclear. CDR3 loop: CSAFQLETQYF. CDR3 in DNA: TGCAGTGCCTTCCAATTGGAGACCCAGTACTTC.